These 23 T cell receptor beta chains came from one sample sequenced in a study of control samples from healthy donors and cancer patients (dated by TCRdb to the early 2020s). The library was produced with the immunoSEQ multiplex PCR assay. Drawn from immuneACCESS, this table holds only the in-frame rearrangements with V and J called that TCRdb kept. Clones are partly lost; checked studies trace under half to an unresolved V gene and leave the rest unexplained. This sample lists about 130,000 clones; just under 95% were detected once. The ten most abundant clones make up approximately 15% of the sample. The sequencing input was PBMCs. Source of these receptors: a man in his 60s with colorectal cancer.

V usage is TRBV28 and J usage is TRBJ1-2; 8 bases line up with TRBD1. Germline V gene lookup returns CDR1 MDHEN and CDR2 SYDVKM. The CDR3 covers 15 residues. Trimming removed 2 bases from V and 3 bases from J; junction bases left unmatched: 5. The CDR3 region has the DNA TGTGCCAGCAGTTTAGGCAGGGGGCTTGACTATGGCTACACCTTC. Encoded protein: CASSLGRGLDYGYTF.

The V and J genes are TRBV27 and TRBJ2-7; a weak D match, TRBD2 (7 bases). This CDR3 has 14 amino acids. V was pared by 7 bases and J by 7 bases, with 20 bases between. Germline-derived CDR1 and CDR2 are MNHEY and SMNVEV (reference sequence). The chain's CDR3 is CASKGGGAGGEQYF. In DNA form, the CDR3 reads TGTGCCAGCAAGGGGGGGGGCGCAGGAGGAGAGCAGTACTTC.

The rearrangement joins TRBV29-1 to TRBJ2-7, with TRBD2 as a possible D gene (5 bases). Trimming took off 3 bases at V and 3 bases at J, with 6 bases between the two ends. Germline CDR1 and CDR2: SQVTM and ANQGSEA. The CDR3 runs 11 residues. Here the CDR3 reads CSVDEGYEQYF. The CDR3 nucleotides are TGCAGCGTTGATGAGGGCTACGAGCAGTACTTC.

This chain uses TRBV7-2 with TRBJ2-7; TRBD1 is a possible D gene (5 bases). Per germline, CDR1 SGHTA and CDR2 FQGNSA. Trimming removed 1 base at V and 3 bases at J, with 10 bases between. The CDR3 contains 14 residues. CDR3 sequence reads: CASSLGYDSYEQYF. As DNA, the CDR3 is TGTGCCAGCAGCTTAGGGTACGACAGCTACGAGCAGTACTTC.

V gene TRBV2 combines with J gene TRBJ2-4; 9 bases agree with TRBD2. Losses at the gene ends were 6 bases for V and 4 bases for J; bases not matched to a gene: 10. Germline values: CDR1 SNHLY, CDR2 FYNNEI. The CDR3 length is 16 residues. As DNA, the CDR3 is TGTGCCAGCAGCAACGGTGGCGGGGGGGTTAAAAACATTCAGTACTTC. Translation: CASSNGGGGVKNIQYF. Variable domain in full (rest from reference TRBV2 and TRBJ2-4): EPEVTQTPSHQVTQMGQEVILRCVPISNHLYFYWYRQILGQKVEFLVSFYNNEISEKSEIFDDQFSVERPDGSNFTLKIRSTKLEDSAMYFCASSNGGGGVKNIQYFGAGTRLSVL.

The chain employs TRBV10-3 and TRBJ2-5; no clear D gene. CDR3 length equals 13 residues. Germline V CDR1 and CDR2: ENHRY, SYGVKD. The V gene lost 8 bases and the J gene lost 0 bases, with 10 bases spanning the gap. CDR3 coding DNA: TGTGCCATCTCGGCCTCCAACCAAGAGACCCAGTACTTC. Translation gives CAISASNQETQYF.

This sequence joins TRBV7-2 and TRBJ2-5; D perhaps matches TRBD2 (6 bases). CDR3 length: 14 amino acids. Germline CDR1 SGHTA, CDR2 FQGNSA. Trimming cost V 3 bases and J 5 bases, with 13 bases left between them. CDR3 sequence: CASSLLGGKETQYF. The CDR3 region has the DNA TGTGCCAGCAGCTTGCTGGGGGGTAAGGAGACCCAGTACTTC.

The V gene is TRBV19, the J gene TRBJ2-1; 10 nucleotides line up with TRBD1. The V and J ends lost 3 bases and 5 bases, in that order; junction bases with no gene match: 10. Germline V gives CDR1 LNHDA, CDR2 SQIVND (reference sequence). The CDR3 totals 17 residues. The CDR3 here is CASSMGTGAFYDNEQFF. The CDR3 DNA reads as TGTGCCAGTAGTATGGGGACAGGGGCGTTTTATGACAATGAGCAGTTCTTC.

The chain links TRBV21-1 to TRBJ2-3; no check of the table's D call, TRBD1, against the DNA was made. TRBV21-1 represents a pseudogene. There are 17 residues in the CDR3. The CDR3 sequence is CASSKARTGQRTDTQYF. The CDR3 coding sequence is TGTGCCAGCAGCAAAGCCCGCACAGGGCAGCGCACAGATACGCAGTATTTT.

This clone showed up just once. The rearrangement links TRBV9 to TRBJ1-1; 12 positions agree with TRBD1. CDR1 and CDR2 from the germline V gene are SGDLS and YYNGEE. The CDR3 is 17 residues long. After removal of 4 bases from V and 1 base from J, the junction contained 8 bases not matched to a gene. CDR3 region: CASSPGTGGRGNTEAFF. The CDR3, as DNA: TGTGCCAGCAGCCCCGGGACAGGGGGCCGGGGGAACACTGAAGCTTTCTTT.

This chain joins TRBV5-5 and TRBJ2-7, with D maybe TRBD2 (6 bases). The V gene's germline CDR1 is SGHKS and CDR2 YYEKEE (reference sequence). The CDR3 has 13 residues. The ends were cut back, 1 base at V and 9 bases at J, with 14 bases in the middle. As DNA, the CDR3 is TGTGCCAGCAGCTTGAATTACGGGGAGGCGCAGTACTTC. Protein product: CASSLNYGEAQYF.

This clone was observed once. V usage is TRBV6-6 and J usage is TRBJ2-1; possible D gene TRBD2, 5 bases. Trimming took 5 bases from V and 6 from J, leaving 8 bases between them. From germline, CDR1 is MNHNY and CDR2 SVGAGI (reference sequence). The CDR3 loop spans 12 amino acids. The CDR3 DNA reads TGTGCCAGCAGTGTAGAGGGCAATGAGCAGTTCTTC. It translates to CASSVEGNEQFF.

V and J are TRBV10-3 and TRBJ1-2; 11 nucleotides agree with TRBD1. J was trimmed by 2 bases and V by 6 bases; bases with no gene match: 5. Germline CDR1 ENHRY, CDR2 SYGVKD. This CDR3 has 15 amino acids. The CDR3 bases are TGTGCCATCAGGGCAGGGACAGGGGGAAACTATGGCTACACCTTC. Protein product: CAIRAGTGGNYGYTF.

V is TRBV11-3 and J is TRBJ1-3; a weak D match, TRBD1 (5 bases). This CDR3 contains 16 residues. Looked up from germline, CDR1 is SGHNT and CDR2 is YENEEA. Trimming shortened V by 5 bases and J by 0 bases, and 14 bases separated the two germline ends. The CDR3 here is CASSPGGANSGNTIYF. As DNA, the CDR3 is TGTGCCAGCAGCCCTGGCGGGGCGAACTCTGGAAACACCATATATTTT.

The gene calls are TRBV7-9 and TRBJ1-2, with D unresolved. The V gene lost 0 bases and the J gene lost 8 bases, with 13 bases spanning the gap. This CDR3 has 14 residues. Looked up from germline, CDR1 is SEHNR and CDR2 is FQNEAQ (reference sequence). DNA for the CDR3: TGTGCCAGCAGCTTAGCGGGTGGTACTGGAGGCTACACCTTC. Translated: CASSLAGGTGGYTF.

The CDR3 sequence: CASSLAGGLPNEQYF. The CDR3 bases are TGTGCCAGCAGCTTAGCGGGGGGGCTTCCTAACGAGCAGTACTTC. The V call is TRBV7-2, the J call TRBJ2-7, with D maybe TRBD2 (7 bases). V dropped 0 bases and J dropped 5 bases, with 14 bases sitting between them. Germline V CDR1 and CDR2: SGHTA, FQGNSA. This CDR3 is built from 15 residues.

This clone was picked up one time. The V and J genes are TRBV7-9 and TRBJ2-7; maybe TRBD1 (6 bases). This CDR3 contains 13 residues. Germline assignment: CDR1 SEHNR and CDR2 FQNEAQ (reference sequence). Between the trimmed V and J ends, which lost 5 bases and 2 bases, there was a span of 10 bases. This CDR3 reads CASSRTGPYEQYF. CDR3 DNA: TGTGCCAGCAGCCGTACAGGGCCCTACGAGCAGTACTTC. Full variable domain (missing parts from reference TRBV7-9 and TRBJ2-7): DTGVSQNPRHKITKRGQNVTFRCDPISEHNRLYWYRQTLGQGPEFLTYFQNEAQLEKSRLLSDRFSAERPKGSFSTLEIQRTEQGDSAMYLCASSRTGPYEQYFGPGTRLTVT.

J is TRBJ2-4 and V is TRBV5-4, with D possibly called TRBD1 or TRBD2 (7 bases each). Germline loops: CDR1 SGHNT, CDR2 YYREEE (reference sequence). The V and J ends lost 4 bases and 6 bases respectively, with 14 bases between them. The CDR3 runs to 14 residues. Here the CDR3 DNA reads TGTGCCAGCAGCGGGGGGGACAGAGGAAACATTCAGTACTTC. Residues: CASSGGDRGNIQYF.

This rearrangement joins TRBV9 to TRBJ1-5, with D possibly TRBD1 on 5 matching bases. V was shortened by 0 bases and J by 7 bases, with 14 bases between the two germline ends. The V gene's germline CDR1 is SGDLS and CDR2 YYNGEE. There are 15 residues in the CDR3. CDR3 amino acids: CASSVGLGDRQPQHF. The CDR3 DNA is TGTGCCAGCAGCGTAGGGCTAGGGGACCGCCAGCCCCAGCATTTT.

The V call is TRBV11-2, the J call TRBJ1-3; 7 positions agree with TRBD1. J was trimmed by 0 bases and V by 0 bases; bases with no gene match: 5. The CDR3 contains 17 residues. The germline V gene has CDR1 SGHAT and CDR2 FQNNGV. The CDR3 loop is CASSLDSGTVSGNTIYF. Here the CDR3 DNA reads TGTGCCAGCAGCTTAGACTCTGGGACAGTCTCTGGAAACACCATATATTTT.

The CDR3 is CSASPGHEQYF. DNA for the CDR3: TGCAGTGCTAGTCCGGGCCACGAGCAGTACTTC. This chain links TRBV20-1 with TRBJ2-7, with D unclear. Trimming took off 3 bases at V and 5 bases at J, with 8 bases between the two ends. Germline V gene data show CDR1 as DFQATT and CDR2 as SNEGSKA (reference sequence). CDR3 length equals 11 residues.

The CDR3 bases are TGCGCCAGCAGCCAGGGACAGGGAGTCCACGAGCAGTACTTC. Protein sequence: CASSQGQGVHEQYF. This chain links TRBV5-1 with TRBJ2-7, with 9 bases aligning to TRBD1. This CDR3 has 14 amino acids. Per the germline V gene, CDR1 is SGHRS and CDR2 is YFSETQ. The V segment lost 4 bases and the J segment 5 bases; nucleotides outside the gene matches: 7.

CDR3 amino acids: CASSIGQGIYEQYF. The CDR3 nucleotides are TGTGCCAGTAGTATCGGACAGGGTATCTACGAGCAGTACTTC. The V gene is TRBV19, the J gene TRBJ2-7; 8 positions match TRBD1. Trimming at V came to 3 bases and at J to 3 bases, leaving 4 bases not matched to a gene. Germline assignment: CDR1 LNHDA and CDR2 SQIVND (reference sequence). The CDR3 loop spans 14 amino acids.